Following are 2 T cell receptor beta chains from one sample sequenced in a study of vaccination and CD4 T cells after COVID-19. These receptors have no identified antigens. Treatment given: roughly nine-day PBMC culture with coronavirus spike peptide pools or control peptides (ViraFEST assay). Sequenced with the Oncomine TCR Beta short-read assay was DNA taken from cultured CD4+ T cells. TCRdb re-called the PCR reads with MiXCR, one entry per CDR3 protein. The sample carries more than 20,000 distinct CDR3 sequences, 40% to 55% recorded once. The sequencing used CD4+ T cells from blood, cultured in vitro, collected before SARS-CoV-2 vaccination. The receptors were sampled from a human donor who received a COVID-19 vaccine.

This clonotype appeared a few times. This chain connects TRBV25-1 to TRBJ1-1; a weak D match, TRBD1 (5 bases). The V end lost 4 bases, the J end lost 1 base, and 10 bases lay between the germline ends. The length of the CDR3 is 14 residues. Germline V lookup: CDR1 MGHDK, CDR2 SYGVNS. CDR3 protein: CASSGYTGNTEAFF. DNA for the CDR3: TGTGCCAGCAGTGGCTACACAGGGAACACTGAAGCTTTCTTT. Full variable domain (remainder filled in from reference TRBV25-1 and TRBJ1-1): EADIYQTPRYLVIGTGKKITLECSQTMGHDKMYWYQQDPGMELHLIHYSYGVNSTEKGDLSSESTVSRIRTEHFPLTLESARPSHTSQYLCASSGYTGNTEAFFGQGTRLTVV.

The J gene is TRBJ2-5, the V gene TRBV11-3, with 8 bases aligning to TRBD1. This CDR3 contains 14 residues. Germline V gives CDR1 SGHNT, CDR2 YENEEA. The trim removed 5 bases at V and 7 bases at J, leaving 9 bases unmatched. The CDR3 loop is CASSPDRGGGTQYF. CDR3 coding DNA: TGTGCCAGCAGCCCAGACAGGGGTGGTGGGACCCAGTACTTC.